This T cell receptor beta chain was identified in a study of T cell responses to AZD1222 COVID-19 vaccine. J gave up 6 bases and V 5 bases, and 12 bases lay outside the gene matches. CDR3 size: 14 residues. Germline-derived CDR1 and CDR2 are GTSNPN and SVGIG (reference sequence). Data came from immunoSEQ multiplex PCR; TCRdb stores just in-frame clones and leaves some out. The sample consists of approximately 190,000 clones, around 93% of them appearing once. The sample consisted of peripheral blood, taken 28 days after the second AZD1222 dose. The genes are TRBV30 and TRBJ2-5, with 7 bases matching TRBD2. This clonotype was sampled from an adult who received the AZD1222 COVID-19 vaccine. For the CDR3, the DNA is TGTGCCTGGTCGGGAGGCGTTGTAAGTAAGACCCAGTACTTC. It yields the protein CAWSGGVVSKTQYF.